This section outlines one T cell receptor (beta chain) sequence together with its context. This clone was seen more than once but under ten times. No cognate antigen has been identified for it. Base quality data are lacking; no much larger clone is found one base away. The cohort included 29 patients with locally advanced or metastatic urothelial carcinoma who were treated at Memorial Sloan Kettering on a trial protocol. Peripheral blood mononuclear cells were collected pretreatment and during treatment, with between 1 and 8 total time points obtained per patient. The Qiagen DNeasy Blood extraction kit was used to purify genomic DNA from total PBMCs and tumor samples. PBMCs were collected pretreatment and during treatment and were isolated and stored as previously described. The data were taken from a study of PD-L1 blockade in urothelial cancer (dated by TCRdb to 2015 to 2018). The study in broad terms: Therapy was started at some point between 2013 and 2015 for all patients, and atezolizumab 1,200 mg was administered intravenously every 3 weeks. About 85% of the 29 patients were males with bladder-origin urothelial cancer, and about 60% of the roughly 29 reported a prior smoking history. Patients had an ECOG performance status of 0 or 1 and had received between 0 and 3 prior chemotherapy regimens. Blood samples were analyzed at two time points: 3 weeks after treatment start (second dose) and 6 weeks after treatment start. Blood samples gave a median of about 150,000 T cells and approximately 80,000 unique TCRs, with a median clonality of roughly 0.081. An exploratory multi-omic analysis was conducted of the somatic, immune and clinical correlates of response to PD-L1 blockade with atezolizumab in urothelial cancer. TCR sequencing covered pretreatment tumor samples and matched, serially collected peripheral blood taken before and after atezolizumab treatment. Durable clinical benefit was defined as a progression-free survival longer than 6 months, and TCR features were additionally tested against progression-free survival and overall survival. In the same patients, pretreatment tumors underwent whole exome sequencing and RNA sequencing in addition to TCR sequencing. Durable clinical benefit was achieved by nine patients but not by the remaining 20. Pretreatment blood TCR-seq was available for twenty-nine patients, at least one posttreatment blood collection was obtained for 24 patients, and tumor TCR-seq was available for 24 patients.

Results and caveats for the whole study, not just this receptor: A pretreatment peripheral blood TCR clonality below the median was linked to improved progression-free and overall survival. Greater expansion of tumor-associated TCR clones in peripheral blood 3 weeks after the start of treatment was observed in patients with durable benefit (n of about 21, p = 0.022). Because of the small sample size (n ≈ 30) and the many exploratory analyses performed, the results are intended to be regarded as hypothesis-generating.

To estimate absolute template abundance from read counts, synthetic TCR analog templates were spiked into each PCR. TCRbeta CDR3 regions were amplified from genomic DNA with bias-controlled V and J gene primers using the immunoSEQ assay. Rearranged TCRbeta segments were sequenced at approximately 20X coverage. The original methods were these. Clustering was used to correct sequencing errors, and CDR3s were annotated against IMGT to assign V, D and J genes. Downstream analyses used only productive TCRbeta rearrangements and left out out-of-frame or stop-codon sequences. To compute clonality, Shannon entropy was normalized by the log of the number of unique productive sequences and then subtracted from one. Clones differing between time points or between blood and tumor were identified using Fisher's exact test with Benjamini-Hochberg correction, with an adjusted p below 0.01 applied as the threshold. The immuneACCESS repertoire file appears here via TCRdb, limited to in-frame rearrangements. These files lack a portion of the clones; in checked studies, under half of the deficit traces to unresolved V genes, and the cause of the others is not known. The V and J calls and clone size are taken from that table; D and trimming were inferred from the DNA. The sample contains 25,000 to 40,000 clones, approximately 80% of them found a single time. More than 30% of the sample is taken by the ten largest.

The sample consisted of PBMCs, taken around atezolizumab (anti-PD-L1) treatment. This clonotype was obtained from a man aged 60-69 years with urothelial cancer.

The nucleotides read TGTGCCAGCAGCCATGGGACACCCTTTGGGGAGCAGTACTTC. This codes for CASSHGTPFGEQYF. Recombination joined TRBV7-9 with TRBJ2-7; TRBD1 is perhaps the D gene, given 6 matching bases. The CDR3, from cysteine to phenylalanine, totals 14 residues. The sequence is cut down to CDR3 DNA, 42 bases in frame from base 1. CDR1 SEHNR and CDR2 FQNEAQ were looked up in the germline V gene (reference sequence). V loses 5 bases of germline sequence and J loses 7 bases, and the interval between the two ends is 18 bases.